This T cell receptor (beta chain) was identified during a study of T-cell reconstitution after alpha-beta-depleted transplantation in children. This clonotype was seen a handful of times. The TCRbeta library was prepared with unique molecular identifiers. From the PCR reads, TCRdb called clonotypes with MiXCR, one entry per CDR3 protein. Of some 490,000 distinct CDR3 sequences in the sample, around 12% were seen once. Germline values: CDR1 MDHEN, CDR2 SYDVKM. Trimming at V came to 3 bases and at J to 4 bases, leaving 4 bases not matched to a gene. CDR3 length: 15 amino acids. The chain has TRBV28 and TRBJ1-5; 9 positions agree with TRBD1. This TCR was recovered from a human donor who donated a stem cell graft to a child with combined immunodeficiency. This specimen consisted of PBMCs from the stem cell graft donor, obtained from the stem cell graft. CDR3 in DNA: TGTGCCAGCAGTTTGGGACAGGGCACTAATCAGCCCCAGCATTTT. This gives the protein CASSLGQGTNQPQHF.